These 7 T cell receptor beta chains share one sample of origin, sequenced in a study of vaccination and CD4 T cells after COVID-19. Their specific antigens are unknown. Treatment described: roughly 11-day PBMC culture with coronavirus spike peptide pools or control peptides (ViraFEST assay). Cultured CD4+ T cell DNA was sequenced using the Oncomine TCR Beta short-read assay. From the PCR reads, TCRdb called clonotypes with MiXCR, one entry per CDR3 protein. This table holds 8,400 or so distinct CDR3 sequences, around 50% found once. The material sequenced was CD4+ T cells from blood, cultured in vitro. These receptors came from a human donor who had recovered from COVID-19.

The chain is built from TRBV12-3 or TRBV12-4 and TRBJ2-1, with 11 bases aligning to TRBD2. The CDR3 has 17 residues. With 4 bases clipped from V and 9 bases from J, the junction kept 14 bases outside the gene matches. The CDR3 bases are TGTGCCAGCAGTTCGTCCCCTAGCGGGAGGTCCCTTGGTGAGCAGTTCTTC. This gives the protein CASSSSPSGRSLGEQFF.

The J gene is TRBJ2-2, the V gene TRBV6-1, with D hard to call. CDR3 size: 14 residues. Germline CDR1 is MNHNS and CDR2 is SASEGT. Deletions cut 10 bases from V and 2 bases from J, with 14 bases between. The CDR3 loop reads CATNRAGNTGELFF. CDR3 in DNA: TGTGCCACCAACCGGGCAGGTAACACCGGGGAGCTGTTTTTT.

Sample share makes this clonotype medium-sized. This chain joins TRBV27 and TRBJ2-3; D gene uncertain. The germline V gene has CDR1 MNHEY and CDR2 SMNVEV (reference sequence). The CDR3 has 13 amino acids. The ends were cut back, 2 bases at V and 2 bases at J, with 5 bases in the middle. CDR3 coding DNA: TGTGCCAGCAGTTTAAGGGCCACAGATACGCAGTATTTT. This sequence encodes CASSLRATDTQYF.

This clonotype was found a few times. The J gene is TRBJ2-2, the V gene TRBV28; D might be TRBD1 or TRBD2, each matching 6 bases. Germline CDR1 MDHEN, CDR2 SYDVKM. This CDR3 region has 14 residues. V was trimmed by 5 bases and J by 6 bases, leaving 13 bases between them. The CDR3 protein is CASSKGGYPGELFF. The CDR3 DNA reads TGTGCCAGCAGTAAGGGGGGTTATCCCGGGGAGCTGTTTTTT. Full variable domain (rest looked up from reference TRBV28 and TRBJ2-2): DVKVTQSSRYLVKRTGEKVFLECVQDMDHENMFWYRQDPGLGLRLIYFSYDVKMKEKGDIPEGYSVSREKKERFSLILESASTNQTSMYLCASSKGGYPGELFFGEGSRLTVL.

The gene calls are TRBV11-3 and TRBJ2-5; D not certain. CDR1 is SGHNT, CDR2 YENEEA, per germline. This CDR3 comprises 13 residues. Between the trimmed V and J ends, which lost 0 bases and 5 bases, there was a span of 7 bases. Here the CDR3 DNA reads TGTGCCAGCAGCTTAGAACGGTGGGAGACCCAGTACTTC. Translation gives CASSLERWETQYF.

Within the sample, this clonotype is large. The chain carries TRBV10-1 and TRBJ2-3; 8 bases agree with TRBD2. V was clipped by 7 bases and J by 0 bases; unmatched bases: 9. The CDR3 is 16 residues long. The germline V gene has CDR1 WNHNN and CDR2 SYGVQD (reference sequence). The CDR3 reads CASKQFGRASTDTQYF. CDR3 sequence (DNA): TGCGCCAGCAAACAGTTCGGGAGGGCCAGCACAGATACGCAGTATTTT.

The chain has TRBV20-1 and TRBJ1-2; D remains ambiguous. The CDR3 runs 12 residues. The V end lost 1 base, the J end lost 6 bases, and 9 bases lay between the germline ends. Germline V gene sequence: CDR1 DFQATT, CDR2 SNEGSKA (reference sequence). CDR3 residues: CSARVRADGYTF. In DNA, the CDR3 is TGCAGTGCTAGAGTAAGGGCCGATGGCTACACCTTC.